Listed below are T cell receptor beta chains from one sample, sequenced in a study of immune evolution from preneoplasia to lung adenocarcinoma. Method: immunoSEQ multiplex PCR; TCRdb's copy keeps in-frame clones and lacks some. Here the sample spans 5,500 to 6,500 clones, about four fifths being singletons. Sequenced sample: FFPE adjacent normal lung tissue. The receptors here all came from an older donor with lung adenocarcinoma. Each CDR3 is given without its conserved first and last residue. A D gene is named only where the DNA matches it firmly.

j_gene: TRBJ2-1
len: 12
v_gene: TRBV12-5
d_gene: -
CDR3aa: ASGPGQGGDEQF

j_gene: TRBJ1-1
len: 12
v_gene: TRBV18
d_gene: -
CDR3aa: ASSELRSNTEAF

j_gene: TRBJ2-6
len: 13
v_gene: TRBV19
d_gene: -
CDR3aa: ASRGASSGANVLT

j_gene: TRBJ2-6
len: 12
v_gene: TRBV28
d_gene: -
CDR3aa: ASNQGSGANVLT

j_gene: TRBJ2-2
len: 10
v_gene: TRBV7-3
d_gene: -
CDR3aa: ASSFRPGELF

j_gene: TRBJ1-1
len: 6
v_gene: TRBV29-1
d_gene: -
CDR3aa: SVERAF

j_gene: TRBJ2-7
len: 12
v_gene: TRBV7-9
d_gene: -
CDR3aa: ASPPTGGQYEQY

j_gene: TRBJ1-1
len: 13
v_gene: TRBV6-6
d_gene: TRBD1
CDR3aa: ASSYRGQGDTEAF

j_gene: TRBJ1-5
len: 15
v_gene: TRBV15
d_gene: -
CDR3aa: ATSRDRAGMGNQPQH

j_gene: TRBJ1-1
len: 12
v_gene: TRBV16
d_gene: -
CDR3aa: ASSQLGGNTEAF

j_gene: TRBJ2-6
len: 11
v_gene: TRBV28
d_gene: -
CDR3aa: ASSYSGANVLT

j_gene: TRBJ2-7
len: 13
v_gene: TRBV7-2
d_gene: TRBD1
CDR3aa: ASSPTAGQGYEQY

j_gene: TRBJ2-1
len: 14
v_gene: TRBV5-4
d_gene: TRBD2
CDR3aa: ASSWGAGLGVNEQF

j_gene: TRBJ2-7
len: 13
v_gene: TRBV9
d_gene: TRBD2
CDR3aa: ASSVGSGGGYEQY

j_gene: TRBJ1-5
len: 11
v_gene: TRBV10-2
d_gene: -
CDR3aa: ASRGHSNQPQH

j_gene: TRBJ1-2
len: 14
v_gene: TRBV6-5
d_gene: TRBD1
CDR3aa: ASSYRGTASRGGYT

j_gene: TRBJ1-4
len: 14
v_gene: TRBV7-9
d_gene: -
CDR3aa: ASSAELHATNEKLF

j_gene: TRBJ2-7
len: 12
v_gene: TRBV6-1
d_gene: TRBD1
CDR3aa: ASSFPGTGAEQY

j_gene: TRBJ1-6
len: 12
v_gene: TRBV15
d_gene: -
CDR3aa: ATAPGVLDSPLH

j_gene: TRBJ2-7
len: 12
v_gene: TRBV5-8
d_gene: -
CDR3aa: ASSFWGVRDEQY

j_gene: TRBJ2-7
len: 16
v_gene: TRBV7-8
d_gene: -
CDR3aa: ASSLALPRAVLSYEQY

j_gene: TRBJ2-3
len: 14
v_gene: TRBV11-3
d_gene: TRBD2
CDR3aa: ASSLVPGGSTDTQY

j_gene: TRBJ2-7
len: 13
v_gene: TRBV11-2
d_gene: -
CDR3aa: ASSLGPGDSYEQY

j_gene: TRBJ1-2
len: 11
v_gene: TRBV9
d_gene: -
CDR3aa: ASSVGQRNGYT

j_gene: TRBJ1-1
len: 12
v_gene: TRBV7-8
d_gene: -
CDR3aa: ASSLAGLNTEAF

j_gene: TRBJ2-1
len: 10
v_gene: TRBV2
d_gene: TRBD1
CDR3aa: ASGDSYNEQF

j_gene: TRBJ2-1
len: 12
v_gene: TRBV6-5
d_gene: TRBD1
CDR3aa: ASSTRDRDYEQF

j_gene: TRBJ2-7
len: 10
v_gene: TRBV19
d_gene: -
CDR3aa: ASSIEGRGQY

j_gene: TRBJ2-5
len: 13
v_gene: TRBV5-4
d_gene: -
CDR3aa: ASSLEPEYQETQY

j_gene: TRBJ2-1
len: 12
v_gene: TRBV11-1
d_gene: TRBD2
CDR3aa: ASSLGASGSQQF

j_gene: TRBJ1-5
len: 13
v_gene: TRBV5-8
d_gene: -
CDR3aa: ASSLGDGSNQPQH

j_gene: TRBJ1-1
len: 13
v_gene: TRBV7-3
d_gene: -
CDR3aa: ASSLMGRGATEAF

j_gene: TRBJ1-2
len: 10
v_gene: TRBV1
d_gene: -
CDR3aa: TPRGGEEGYT

j_gene: TRBJ2-3
len: 11
v_gene: TRBV2
d_gene: -
CDR3aa: ASTEGQGDTQY

j_gene: TRBJ2-5
len: 12
v_gene: TRBV29-1
d_gene: -
CDR3aa: SVNSLGRQETQY

j_gene: TRBJ2-1
len: 9
v_gene: TRBV9
d_gene: -
CDR3aa: ASSKDNEQF

j_gene: TRBJ2-5
len: 10
v_gene: TRBV11-1
d_gene: -
CDR3aa: ASSLAGETQY

j_gene: TRBJ1-1
len: 15
v_gene: TRBV28
d_gene: -
CDR3aa: ASSFPAYRVSDTEAF

j_gene: TRBJ2-7
len: 12
v_gene: TRBV4-1
d_gene: TRBD2
CDR3aa: ASSRSGREAEQY

j_gene: TRBJ1-6
len: 11
v_gene: TRBV7-2
d_gene: -
CDR3aa: ASSFMLRSPLH

j_gene: TRBJ2-7
len: 10
v_gene: TRBV28
d_gene: -
CDR3aa: ASSLRGGEQY

j_gene: TRBJ1-5
len: 11
v_gene: TRBV5-1
d_gene: -
CDR3aa: ASSSDSNQPQH